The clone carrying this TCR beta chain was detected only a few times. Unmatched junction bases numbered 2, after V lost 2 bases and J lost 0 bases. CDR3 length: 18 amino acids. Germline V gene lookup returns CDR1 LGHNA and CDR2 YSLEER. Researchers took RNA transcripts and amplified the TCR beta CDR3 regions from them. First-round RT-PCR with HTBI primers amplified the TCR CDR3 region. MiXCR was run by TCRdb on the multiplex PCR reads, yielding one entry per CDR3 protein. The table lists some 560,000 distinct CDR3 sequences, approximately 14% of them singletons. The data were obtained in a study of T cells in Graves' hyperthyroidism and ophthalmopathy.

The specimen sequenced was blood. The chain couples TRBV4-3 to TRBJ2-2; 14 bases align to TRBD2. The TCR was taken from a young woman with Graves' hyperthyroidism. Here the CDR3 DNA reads TGCGCCAGCAGCCAACCGGGACTAGCGGGAGCGAACACCGGGGAGCTGTTTTTT. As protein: CASSQPGLAGANTGELFF.